This TCR beta chain emerged from a study of T cell clonality in common variable immunodeficiency. The table came from immunoSEQ multiplex PCR; TCRdb's copy has only in-frame clones and leaves some out. Listed for the sample are 35,000 or so clones, none seen a single time. CDR1 DFQATT and CDR2 SNEGSKA come from the germline V gene (reference sequence). CDR3 length equals 15 residues. Trimming removed 0 bases from V and 1 base from J; junction bases left unmatched: 5. This clone was counted many times. The read stops 3 residues short of the end of the CDR3; the missing end is completed from the germline J gene.

What was sequenced was peripheral blood mononuclear cells. This TCR came from a person aged 18 to 75 in good health. The chain uses TRBV20-1 and TRBJ1-1; the match to TRBD1 covers 7 bases. CDR3 bases read: TGCAGTGCTAGAGATCTGGAGGGGGCGAACACTGAA. Its protein is CSARDLEGANTE. The complete CDR3 reads CSARDLEGANTEAFF.